This entry lists 14 T cell receptor beta chains sequenced from one sample in a study of shared clonotypes between healthy human individuals. Repertoires were generated with immunoSEQ multiplex PCR, while TCRdb's copy carries only in-frame clones and drops some. Of about 510,000 clones listed, 95% to 97% were seen once; the top ten hold about 0.057%. Sequences were obtained from naive CD4+ T cells sorted from blood. Stated subset: CD45RA+ positively selected. All receptors derive from a woman in her thirties in good health.

The chain carries TRBV7-9 and TRBJ2-1; a weak D match, TRBD2 (6 bases). The ends were cut back, 2 bases at V and 4 bases at J, with 15 bases in the middle. Germline CDR1 SEHNR, CDR2 FQNEAQ (reference sequence). The CDR3 consists of 16 residues. The chain's CDR3 is CASSLMSGADYNEQFF. The CDR3 DNA reads as TGTGCCAGCAGCTTAATGTCGGGAGCGGATTACAATGAGCAGTTCTTC.

The rearrangement links TRBV10-3 to TRBJ2-2, with 10 nucleotides matching TRBD1. The V gene's germline CDR1 is ENHRY and CDR2 SYGVKD. CDR3 length: 16 amino acids. The trim removed 6 bases at V and 6 bases at J, leaving 10 bases unmatched. CDR3 sequence: CAISPSGTGAAGELFF. In nucleotides, the CDR3 is TGTGCCATCAGCCCCTCCGGGACAGGGGCGGCCGGGGAGCTGTTTTTT.

CDR3 loop: CARISDGGNQPQHF. The CDR3 coding sequence is TGTGCCAGGATTTCGGATGGGGGGAATCAGCCCCAGCATTTT. V usage is TRBV6-9 and J usage is TRBJ1-5, with a tentative D call TRBD1 (5 bases). The V gene's germline CDR1 is MNHGY and CDR2 SVAAGI. V shed 9 bases and J shed 4 bases, with 16 bases lying between them. CDR3 length: 14 amino acids.

The chain combines TRBV18 with TRBJ2-7, with a weak D call TRBD1 (7 bases). The CDR3 is made up of 13 amino acids. Germline-derived CDR1 and CDR2 are KGHSH and LQKENI. Trimming stripped 6 bases from V and 1 base from J, with 10 bases between. The chain's CDR3 is CASSGGQSYEQYF. CDR3 DNA: TGTGCCAGCTCCGGGGGACAGTCCTACGAGCAGTACTTC. Supplemented by reference TRBV18 and TRBJ2-7, the full variable domain reads NAGVMQNPRHLVRRRGQEARLRCSPMKGHSHVYWYRQLPEEGLKFMVYLQKENIIDESGMPKERFSAEFPKEGPSILRIQQVVRGDSAAYFCASSGGQSYEQYFGPGTRLTVT.

The V gene is TRBV5-4, the J gene TRBJ1-1; D is unresolved. CDR1 and CDR2 (germline): SGHNT, YYREEE (reference sequence). Trimming took off 4 bases at V and 8 bases at J, with 12 bases between the two ends. CDR3 length equals 12 residues. As DNA, the CDR3 is TGTGCCAGCAGCGATCCTCTCGAGGAAGCTTTCTTT. Its protein is CASSDPLEEAFF.

The chain uses TRBV19 and TRBJ2-3; 11 bases agree with TRBD2. In germline, CDR1 is LNHDA, CDR2 SQIVND (reference sequence). V lost 5 bases to trimming and J lost 5 bases; unmatched junction nucleotides: 12. The CDR3 is 17 residues long. The chain's CDR3 is CASSQTIAGGRLDTQYF. CDR3 DNA: TGTGCCAGTAGTCAAACGATAGCGGGAGGGCGTTTAGATACGCAGTATTTT. The whole variable domain, filled in from reference TRBV19 and TRBJ2-3, reads DGGITQSPKYLFRKEGQNVTLSCEQNLNHDAMYWYRQDPGQGLRLIYYSQIVNDFQKGDIAEGYSVSREKKESFPLTVTSAQKNPTAFYLCASSQTIAGGRLDTQYFGPGTRLTVL.

The V and J genes are TRBV6-6 and TRBJ1-1, with D possibly matching TRBD1 (6 bases). The germline gives CDR1 MNHNY, CDR2 SVGAGI (reference sequence). V lost 6 bases, J lost 8 bases, and 16 bases lay in between. CDR3 length equals 13 residues. The DNA of the CDR3 is TGTGCCAGCAGCGAGGGGGTATGGTCAGAAGCTTTCTTT. It is translated as CASSEGVWSEAFF.

Regarding this clone: The junction does not match germline at one end; this may be a read error. CDR3 DNA: TGTGCCAGCAGTGATGGGGGGGATGTCTTC. It translates to CASSDGGDVF. The chain links TRBV6-1 to TRBJ2-1; 7 bases line up with TRBD2. This CDR3 region has 10 residues. In germline, CDR1 is MNHNS, CDR2 SASEGT.

The CDR3 sequence is CASLGQGLAEAFF. The CDR3 DNA sequence: TGTGCCAGCCTAGGACAGGGGTTAGCTGAAGCTTTCTTT. The chain carries TRBV6-5 and TRBJ1-1; 9 bases fit TRBD1. CDR1 and CDR2 from the germline V gene are MNHEY and SVGAGI. The CDR3 length is 13 residues. The V segment lost 8 bases and the J segment 6 bases; nucleotides outside the gene matches: 7.

The chain recombines TRBV28 with TRBJ2-5, with a tentative D call TRBD1 (6 bases). The CDR3 spans 14 residues. V was shortened by 5 bases and J by 5 bases, with 15 bases between the two germline ends. Per germline, CDR1 MDHEN and CDR2 SYDVKM. CDR3: CASSDSGAGETQYF. For the CDR3, the DNA is TGTGCCAGCAGTGACTCAGGGGCTGGGGAGACCCAGTACTTC.

The chain uses TRBV6-4 and TRBJ2-7, with D perhaps being TRBD1 or TRBD2 (6 bases each). This CDR3 comprises 15 residues. Germline V gene lookup returns CDR1 MRHNA and CDR2 SNTAGT. The germline V and J ends were trimmed by 4 bases and 4 bases, with 17 bases remaining between them. For the CDR3, the DNA is TGTGCCAGCAGTGTAATGGAGGGTCAGGGGTACGAGCAGTACTTC. Its protein is CASSVMEGQGYEQYF.

The chain links TRBV2 to TRBJ1-4; D is undetermined. The CDR3 runs to 14 residues. The germline CDR1 and CDR2 sequences are SNHLY and FYNNEI. Trimming removed 3 bases from V and 6 bases from J, with 11 bases in between. As DNA, the CDR3 is TGTGCCAGCAGTGAGGCCGTGGGCGATGAAAAACTGTTTTTT. Its translation: CASSEAVGDEKLFF.

CDR3 bases: TGTGCCAGCAGCAAAGCCTTGAGCTCCTACGAGCAGTACTTC. Translation: CASSKALSSYEQYF. The chain combines TRBV21-1 with TRBJ2-7; the table's D call, TRBD2, has no DNA check behind it. TRBV21-1 is classified as a pseudogene. The CDR3 loop spans 14 amino acids.

J is TRBJ2-1 and V is TRBV7-2, with 9 nucleotides matching TRBD2. CDR1 SGHTA and CDR2 FQGNSA come from the germline V gene. The ends lost 5 bases at V and 2 bases at J; junction bases unmatched: 4. The CDR3 spans 15 residues. The CDR3 DNA reads TGTGCCAGCAGCCGAAGCGGGAGGACCTACAATGAGCAGTTCTTC. It yields the protein CASSRSGRTYNEQFF.